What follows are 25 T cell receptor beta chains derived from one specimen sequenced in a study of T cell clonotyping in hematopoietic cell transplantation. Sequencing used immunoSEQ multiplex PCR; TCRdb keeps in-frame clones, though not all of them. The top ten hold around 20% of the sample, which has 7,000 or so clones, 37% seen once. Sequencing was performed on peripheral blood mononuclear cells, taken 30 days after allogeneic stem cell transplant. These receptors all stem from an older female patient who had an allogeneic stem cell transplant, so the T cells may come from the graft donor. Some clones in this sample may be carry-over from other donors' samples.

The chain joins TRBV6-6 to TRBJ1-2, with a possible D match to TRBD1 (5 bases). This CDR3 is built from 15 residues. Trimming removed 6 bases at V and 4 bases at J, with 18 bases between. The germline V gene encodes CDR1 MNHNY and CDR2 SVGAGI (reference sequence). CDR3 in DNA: TGTGCCAGCAGGCCGGACACCTACTCGGTCTATGGCTACACCTTC. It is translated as CASRPDTYSVYGYTF.

The CDR3 loop reads CASSEQGVDEKLFF. CDR3 in DNA: TGCGCCAGCAGTGAACAGGGGGTTGATGAAAAACTGTTTTTT. V and J are TRBV4-3 and TRBJ1-4; the match to TRBD1 covers 8 bases. Germline loops: CDR1 LGHNA, CDR2 YSLEER. The V and J ends lost 6 bases and 6 bases, in that order; junction bases with no gene match: 6. This CDR3 region has 14 residues.

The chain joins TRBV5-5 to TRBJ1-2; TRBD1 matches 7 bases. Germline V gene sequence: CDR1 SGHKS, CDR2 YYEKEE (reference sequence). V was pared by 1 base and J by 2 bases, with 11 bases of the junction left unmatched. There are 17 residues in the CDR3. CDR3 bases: TGTGCCAGCAGCTTGTTAACAGGGGCCGGATCCAACTATGGCTACACCTTC. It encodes CASSLLTGAGSNYGYTF.

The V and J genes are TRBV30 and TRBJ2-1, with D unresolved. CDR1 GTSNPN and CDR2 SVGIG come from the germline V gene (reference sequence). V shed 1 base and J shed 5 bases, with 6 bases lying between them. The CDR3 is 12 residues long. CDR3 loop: CAWSGWDNEQFF. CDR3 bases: TGTGCCTGGAGTGGTTGGGACAATGAGCAGTTCTTC.

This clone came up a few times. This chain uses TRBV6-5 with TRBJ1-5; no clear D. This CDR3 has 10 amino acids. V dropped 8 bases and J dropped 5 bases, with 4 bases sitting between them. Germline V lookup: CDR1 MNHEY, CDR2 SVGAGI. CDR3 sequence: CASDDQPQHF. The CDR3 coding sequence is TGTGCCAGCGACGATCAGCCCCAGCATTTT.

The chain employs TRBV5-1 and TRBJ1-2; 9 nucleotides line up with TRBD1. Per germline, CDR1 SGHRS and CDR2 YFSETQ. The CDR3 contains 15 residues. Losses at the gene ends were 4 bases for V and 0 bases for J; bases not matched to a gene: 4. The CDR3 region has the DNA TGCGCCAGCAGCCAGAGGACAGGGGCTAACTATGGCTACACCTTC. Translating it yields CASSQRTGANYGYTF.

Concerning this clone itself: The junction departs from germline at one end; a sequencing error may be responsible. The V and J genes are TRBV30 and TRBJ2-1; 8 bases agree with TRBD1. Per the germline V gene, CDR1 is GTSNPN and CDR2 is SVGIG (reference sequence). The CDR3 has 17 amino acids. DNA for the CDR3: TGTGCCTGGAGTGGTCAATACCCGACAGGGGAGCCAAATGAGCAGATCTTC. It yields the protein CAWSGQYPTGEPNEQIF.

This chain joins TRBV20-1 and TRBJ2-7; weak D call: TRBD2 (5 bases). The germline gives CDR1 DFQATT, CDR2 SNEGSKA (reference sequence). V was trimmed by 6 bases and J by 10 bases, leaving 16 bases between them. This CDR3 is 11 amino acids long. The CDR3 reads CSASPPGNQYF. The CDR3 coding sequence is TGCAGTGCCTCACCCCCCGGGAACCAGTACTTC.

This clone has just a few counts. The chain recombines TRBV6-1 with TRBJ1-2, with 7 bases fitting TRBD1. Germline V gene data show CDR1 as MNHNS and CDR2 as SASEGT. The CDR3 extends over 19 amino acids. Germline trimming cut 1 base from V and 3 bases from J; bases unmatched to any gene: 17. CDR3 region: CASSEVPGQWGYGHYGYTF. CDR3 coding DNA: TGTGCCAGCAGTGAAGTTCCGGGACAGTGGGGGTATGGTCACTATGGCTACACCTTC.

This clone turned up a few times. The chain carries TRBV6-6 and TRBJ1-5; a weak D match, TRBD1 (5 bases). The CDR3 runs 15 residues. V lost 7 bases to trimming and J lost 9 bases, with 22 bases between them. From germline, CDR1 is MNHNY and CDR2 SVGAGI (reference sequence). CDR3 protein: CASTLDGPGHWPQHF. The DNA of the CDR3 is TGTGCCAGCACCTTAGATGGGCCTGGACATTGGCCCCAGCATTTT.

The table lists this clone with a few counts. CDR3 sequence: CASSYPTLGSNTQYF. CDR3 nucleotides: TGTGCCAGCAGTTACCCGACACTGGGTTCTAATACGCAGTATTTT. V gene TRBV6-6 combines with J gene TRBJ2-3; D gene ambiguous. Germline V gives CDR1 MNHNY, CDR2 SVGAGI (reference sequence). V was cut by 2 bases and J by 7 bases, with 16 bases left in between. This CDR3 is built from 15 residues.

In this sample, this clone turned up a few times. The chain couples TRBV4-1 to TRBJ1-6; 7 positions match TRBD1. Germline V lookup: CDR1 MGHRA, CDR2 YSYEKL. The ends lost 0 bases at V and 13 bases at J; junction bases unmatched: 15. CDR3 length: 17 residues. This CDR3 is CASSQDQAGPGGYPLHF. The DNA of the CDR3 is TGCGCCAGCAGCCAAGATCAGGCTGGGCCAGGGGGTTATCCCCTCCACTTT.

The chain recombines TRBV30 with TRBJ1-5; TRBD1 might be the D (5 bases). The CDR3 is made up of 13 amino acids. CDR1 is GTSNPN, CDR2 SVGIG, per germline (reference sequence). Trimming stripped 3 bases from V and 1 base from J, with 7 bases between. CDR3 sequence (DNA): TGTGCCTGGAGGGGGGACAGCAATCAGCCCCAGCATTTT. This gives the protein CAWRGDSNQPQHF.

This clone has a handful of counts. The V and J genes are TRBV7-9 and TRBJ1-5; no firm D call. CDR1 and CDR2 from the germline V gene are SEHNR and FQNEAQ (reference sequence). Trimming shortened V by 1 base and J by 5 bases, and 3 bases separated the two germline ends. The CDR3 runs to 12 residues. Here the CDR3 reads CASSLGDQPQHF. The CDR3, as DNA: TGTGCCAGCAGCTTAGGTGATCAGCCCCAGCATTTT. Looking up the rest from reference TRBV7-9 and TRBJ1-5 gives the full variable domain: DTGVSQNPRHKITKRGQNVTFRCDPISEHNRLYWYRQTLGQGPEFLTYFQNEAQLEKSRLLSDRFSAERPKGSFSTLEIQRTEQGDSAMYLCASSLGDQPQHFGDGTRLSIL.

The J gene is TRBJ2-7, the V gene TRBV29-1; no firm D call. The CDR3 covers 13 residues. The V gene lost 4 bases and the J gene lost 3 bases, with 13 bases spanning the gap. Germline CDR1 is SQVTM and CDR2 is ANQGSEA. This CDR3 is CSVARLLGYEQYF. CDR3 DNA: TGCAGCGTTGCCCGGCTGTTGGGCTACGAGCAGTACTTC.

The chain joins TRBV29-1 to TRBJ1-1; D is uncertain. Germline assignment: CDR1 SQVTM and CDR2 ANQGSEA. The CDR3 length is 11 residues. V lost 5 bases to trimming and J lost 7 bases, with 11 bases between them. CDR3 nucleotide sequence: TGCAGCGTTCAAGTCAATTATGAAGCTTTCTTT. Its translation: CSVQVNYEAFF.

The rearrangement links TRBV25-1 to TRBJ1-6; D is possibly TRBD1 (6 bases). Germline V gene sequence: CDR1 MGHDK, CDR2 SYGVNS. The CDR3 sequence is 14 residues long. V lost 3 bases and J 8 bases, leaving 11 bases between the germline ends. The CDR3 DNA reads TGTGCCAGCAGTGAGGGGCAGGGGTATTCACCCCTCCACTTT. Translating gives CASSEGQGYSPLHF.

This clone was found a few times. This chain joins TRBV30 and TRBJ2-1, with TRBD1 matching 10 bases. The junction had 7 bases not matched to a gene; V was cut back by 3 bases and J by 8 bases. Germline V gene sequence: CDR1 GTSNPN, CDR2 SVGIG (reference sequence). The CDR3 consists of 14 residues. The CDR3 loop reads CAWSRTGGGDEQFF. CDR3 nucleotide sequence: TGTGCCTGGAGCCGGACAGGGGGAGGCGATGAGCAGTTCTTC.

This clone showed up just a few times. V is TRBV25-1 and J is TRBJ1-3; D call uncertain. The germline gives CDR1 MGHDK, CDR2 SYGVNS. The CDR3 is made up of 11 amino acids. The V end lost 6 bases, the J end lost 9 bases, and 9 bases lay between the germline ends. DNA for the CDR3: TGTGCCAGCAGCCAGACATCCACCATATATTTT. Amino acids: CASSQTSTIYF.

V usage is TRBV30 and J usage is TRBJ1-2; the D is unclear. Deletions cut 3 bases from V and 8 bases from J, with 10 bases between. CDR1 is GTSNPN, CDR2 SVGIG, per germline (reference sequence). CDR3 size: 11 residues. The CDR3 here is CAWSEGGGYTF. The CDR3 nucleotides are TGTGCCTGGAGCGAGGGCGGCGGCTACACCTTC.

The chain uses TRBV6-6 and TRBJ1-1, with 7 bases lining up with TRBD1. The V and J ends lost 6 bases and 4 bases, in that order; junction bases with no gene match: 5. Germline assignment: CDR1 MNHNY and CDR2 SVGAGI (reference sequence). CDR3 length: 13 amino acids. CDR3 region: CASSLQGTTEAFF. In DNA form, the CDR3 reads TGTGCCAGCAGCCTACAGGGGACCACTGAAGCTTTCTTT.

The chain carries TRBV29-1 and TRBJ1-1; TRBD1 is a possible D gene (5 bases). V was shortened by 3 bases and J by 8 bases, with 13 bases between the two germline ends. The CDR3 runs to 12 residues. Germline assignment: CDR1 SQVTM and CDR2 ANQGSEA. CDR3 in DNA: TGCAGCGTTGACATCGGGGGACCCGAAGCTTTCTTT. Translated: CSVDIGGPEAFF.

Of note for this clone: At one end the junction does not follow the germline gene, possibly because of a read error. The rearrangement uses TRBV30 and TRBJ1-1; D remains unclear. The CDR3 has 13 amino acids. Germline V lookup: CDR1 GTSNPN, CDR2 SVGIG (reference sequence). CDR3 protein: CAWSVQADTEAFF. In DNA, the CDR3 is TGTGCCTGGAGTGTCCAGGCCGACACTGAAGCCTTCTTT.

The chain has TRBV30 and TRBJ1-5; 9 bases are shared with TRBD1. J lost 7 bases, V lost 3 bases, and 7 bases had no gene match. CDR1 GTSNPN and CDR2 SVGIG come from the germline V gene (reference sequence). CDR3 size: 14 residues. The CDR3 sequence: CAWSSQGAGQPQHF. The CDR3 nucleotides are TGTGCCTGGAGCTCACAGGGGGCAGGACAGCCCCAGCATTTT.

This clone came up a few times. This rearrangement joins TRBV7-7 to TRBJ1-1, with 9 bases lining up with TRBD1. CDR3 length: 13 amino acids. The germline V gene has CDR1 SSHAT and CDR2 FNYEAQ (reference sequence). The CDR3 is CASAQGADTEAFF. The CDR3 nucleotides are TGTGCTAGCGCACAGGGGGCTGATACTGAAGCTTTCTTT.